A single sample gave rise to the 19 T cell receptor beta chains below, sequenced in a study of blood T cells in healthy people across ages. Primed by a sample-barcoded 5' primer and a J-beta primer mix, a second PCR proceeded for about 6 to 11 cycles. TCRdb re-derived calls from the 5' RACE reads in MiXCR, one entry per CDR3 protein. Of about 1.6 million distinct CDR3 sequences listed, roughly a third are singletons. Sequencing was carried out using blood. The receptors were sampled from a woman in her twenties or thirties in good health.

CDR3 bases: TGTGCCAGCAGTGCACGGACTAGCGGGGGGGTAGATACGCAGTATTTT. It is translated as CASSARTSGGVDTQYF. The rearrangement links TRBV7-3 to TRBJ2-3; 15 bases match TRBD2. Per the germline V gene, CDR1 is SGHTA and CDR2 is FQGTGA. The V gene end was trimmed by 6 bases and the J gene end by 5 bases; junction bases not matched to a gene: 6. This CDR3 comprises 16 residues.

The CDR3 spells CASSLIPGTEAFF. CDR3 coding DNA: TGTGCCAGCAGCTTGATTCCGGGGACTGAAGCTTTCTTT. The chain carries TRBV5-8 and TRBJ1-1; no definite D call. Germline CDR1 and CDR2: SGHTS and YDEGEE. Trimming took off 1 base at V and 5 bases at J, with 9 bases between the two ends. This CDR3 has 13 amino acids.

The gene calls are TRBV9 and TRBJ2-3; 8 bases are shared with TRBD2. Unmatched junction bases numbered 9, after V lost 0 bases and J lost 6 bases. The CDR3 consists of 16 residues. Germline CDR1 SGDLS, CDR2 YYNGEE. Here the CDR3 reads CASSVEAGGRLDTQYF. The DNA of the CDR3 is TGTGCCAGCAGCGTAGAGGCGGGGGGCCGTCTGGATACGCAGTATTTT.

The count of this clonotype is one. V and J are TRBV30 and TRBJ1-5; a weak D match, TRBD1 (6 bases). Per germline, CDR1 GTSNPN and CDR2 SVGIG (reference sequence). Trimming took 2 bases from V and 0 from J, leaving 11 bases between them. There are 15 residues in the CDR3. CDR3 protein: CAWSPGHHSNQPQHF. For the CDR3, the DNA is TGTGCCTGGAGTCCGGGACACCATAGCAATCAGCCCCAGCATTTT.

This clonotype was seen a handful of times. The chain uses TRBV6-6 and TRBJ2-7, with a weak D call TRBD2 (5 bases). The V gene's germline CDR1 is MNHNY and CDR2 SVGAGI (reference sequence). V was trimmed by 2 bases and J by 9 bases, leaving 11 bases between them. The CDR3 consists of 12 residues. The CDR3 DNA reads as TGTGCCAGCAGTTACACTGAGGGCGGGCAGTACTTC. Residues: CASSYTEGGQYF.

This clonotype has more than one count but fewer than ten. As DNA, the CDR3 is TGTGCCAGCAGTTTTATGAACACCGGGGAGCTGTTTTTT. This encodes CASSFMNTGELFF. V usage is TRBV7-3 and J usage is TRBJ2-2; D gene ambiguous. The V end was cut by 6 bases, the J end by 1 base, with 6 bases between. Per germline, CDR1 SGHTA and CDR2 FQGTGA. The CDR3 runs to 13 residues.

This clonotype was counted between two and nine times. The V and J genes are TRBV7-3 and TRBJ2-1; 7 nucleotides align to TRBD2. This CDR3 region has 16 residues. Germline-derived CDR1 and CDR2 are SGHTA and FQGTGA. Trimming cost V 5 bases and J 8 bases; bases outside gene matches: 15. The CDR3 here is CASSPKEGGSEDEQFF. The CDR3 DNA sequence: TGTGCCAGCAGCCCAAAAGAGGGAGGGAGCGAGGATGAGCAGTTCTTC.

The chain combines TRBV24-1 with TRBJ2-5, with D uncertain. The ends were cut back, 0 bases at V and 8 bases at J, with 6 bases in the middle. The CDR3 is made up of 12 amino acids. Germline lookup yields CDR1 KGHDR and CDR2 SFDVKD. As DNA, the CDR3 is TGTGCCACCAGTGATTTGGGACCCACCCAGTACTTC. Encoded protein: CATSDLGPTQYF.

This clonotype was observed a single time. This sequence joins TRBV12-3 or TRBV12-4 and TRBJ1-2, with D possibly matching TRBD1 (5 bases). The CDR3 loop spans 15 amino acids. The germline V and J ends were trimmed by 6 bases and 4 bases, with 18 bases remaining between them. CDR3 in amino acids: CASSIGAGEGYGYTF. In DNA form, the CDR3 reads TGTGCCAGCAGCATTGGGGCGGGGGAAGGCTATGGCTACACCTTC.

The chain carries TRBV5-1 and TRBJ2-3; 7 bases are shared with TRBD2. V lost 4 bases and J lost 2; bases outside the gene matches: 4. Germline CDR1 is SGHRS and CDR2 is YFSETQ. The length of the CDR3 is 14 residues. In nucleotides, the CDR3 is TGCGCCAGCAGCCCGGGGGGATTCACAGATACGCAGTATTTT. Its protein product is CASSPGGFTDTQYF.

About this clonotype: A much larger clone is a single base away; this may be a read error. The chain has TRBV7-8 and TRBJ2-7, with D perhaps matching TRBD1 (7 bases). Germline CDR1 reads SGHVS; CDR2 reads FQNEAQ. CDR3 length: 15 residues. The ends were cut back, 1 base at V and 7 bases at J, with 17 bases in the middle. The CDR3 nucleotides are TGTGCCAGCAGCTTAGTTGCGGGGACAGACAATGAGCAGTACTTC. Amino acids: CASSLVAGTDNEQYF.

This clonotype was counted many times. V is TRBV10-3 and J is TRBJ2-7; a weak D match, TRBD1 (5 bases). The CDR3 consists of 16 residues. V was shortened by 5 bases and J by 0 bases, with 17 bases between the two germline ends. CDR1 ENHRY and CDR2 SYGVKD come from the germline V gene. CDR3 nucleotides: TGTGCCATCAGTTATAGCCAGGGTCCGAGCTCCTACGAGCAGTACTTC. It translates to CAISYSQGPSSYEQYF.

This clonotype has a handful of counts. The chain has TRBV7-2 and TRBJ2-5; TRBD2 matches at 13 bases. The V gene's germline CDR1 is SGHTA and CDR2 FQGNSA. The ends lost 5 bases at V and 12 bases at J; junction bases unmatched: 18. This CDR3 contains 17 residues. CDR3 protein: CASSHSPTGTSGVGEYF. CDR3 bases: TGTGCCAGCAGCCACTCACCTACCGGGACTAGCGGGGTAGGAGAGTACTTC.

This clonotype was seen only a few times. The chain carries TRBV2 and TRBJ1-2, with 7 bases identical to TRBD1. This CDR3 has 18 residues. V shed 0 bases, J shed 7 bases, and the junction held 17 bases outside the gene matches. Looked up from germline, CDR1 is SNHLY and CDR2 is FYNNEI. CDR3 loop: CASSEALDRAGYESGYTF. CDR3 bases: TGTGCCAGCAGTGAAGCCCTTGACAGGGCCGGTTATGAGTCTGGCTACACCTTC.

This clonotype was counted at least ten times. The chain joins TRBV4-1 to TRBJ1-2, with D unresolved. Per the germline V gene, CDR1 is MGHRA and CDR2 is YSYEKL. This CDR3 has 14 amino acids. Trimming left V 0 bases short and J 5 bases short, with 10 bases between. In DNA form, the CDR3 reads TGCGCCAGCAGCCAAGAGGTATTAACGTATGGCTACACCTTC. This translates into CASSQEVLTYGYTF.

V usage is TRBV25-1 and J usage is TRBJ1-6; no definite D call. CDR1 is MGHDK and CDR2 is SYGVNS in the germline V gene. The CDR3 extends over 14 amino acids. V dropped 2 bases and J dropped 5 bases, with 7 bases sitting between them. CDR3: CASSEGKDNSPLHF. In DNA form, the CDR3 reads TGTGCCAGCAGTGAAGGCAAGGATAATTCACCCCTCCACTTT.

This clonotype has more than one count but fewer than ten. The gene calls are TRBV7-2 and TRBJ2-1; 8 bases map to TRBD1. CDR1 and CDR2 (germline): SGHTA, FQGNSA. Trimming cost V 4 bases and J 7 bases; bases outside gene matches: 9. There are 15 residues in the CDR3. Written as DNA, the CDR3 is TGTGCCAGCAGCTCATCCACCGGGACAGGAAATGAGCAGTTCTTC. This codes for CASSSSTGTGNEQFF.

As regards this clonotype: One end of the junction is discordant with germline, which a read error may explain. The chain carries TRBV3-1 and TRBJ2-2; tentatively, D is TRBD2 (6 bases). CDR1 is LGHDT, CDR2 YNNKEL, per germline (reference sequence). The CDR3 covers 11 residues. CDR3 amino acids: CASKSTGGLFF. CDR3 sequence (DNA): TGTGCCAGCAAGAGCACCGGGGGGCTGTTTTTT.

This clonotype was found a few times. This chain links TRBV10-3 with TRBJ1-2; D unresolved. Germline-derived CDR1 and CDR2 are ENHRY and SYGVKD. The CDR3 loop spans 15 amino acids. V lost 3 bases to trimming and J lost 1 base, with 12 bases between them. The CDR3, as DNA: TGTGCCATCAGTGACCCTGGCGGCTTTAACTATGGCTACACCTTC. This translates into CAISDPGGFNYGYTF.